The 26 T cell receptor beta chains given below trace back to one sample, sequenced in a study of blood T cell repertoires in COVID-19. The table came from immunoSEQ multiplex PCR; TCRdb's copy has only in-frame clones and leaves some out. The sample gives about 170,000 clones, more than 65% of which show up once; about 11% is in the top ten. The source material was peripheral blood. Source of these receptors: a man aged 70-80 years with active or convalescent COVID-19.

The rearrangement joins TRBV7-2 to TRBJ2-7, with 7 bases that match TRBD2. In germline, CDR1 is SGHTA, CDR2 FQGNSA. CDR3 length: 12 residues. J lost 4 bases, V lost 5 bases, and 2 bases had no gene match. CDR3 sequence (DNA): TGTGCCAGCAGCAAAGCGGGGTACGAGCAGTACTTC. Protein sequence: CASSKAGYEQYF.

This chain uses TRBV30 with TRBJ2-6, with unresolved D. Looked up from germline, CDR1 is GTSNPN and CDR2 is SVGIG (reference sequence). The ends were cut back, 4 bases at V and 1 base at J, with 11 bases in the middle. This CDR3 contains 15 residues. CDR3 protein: CAWIQIGSGANVLTF. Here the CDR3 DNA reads TGTGCCTGGATCCAAATCGGTTCTGGGGCCAACGTCCTGACTTTC.

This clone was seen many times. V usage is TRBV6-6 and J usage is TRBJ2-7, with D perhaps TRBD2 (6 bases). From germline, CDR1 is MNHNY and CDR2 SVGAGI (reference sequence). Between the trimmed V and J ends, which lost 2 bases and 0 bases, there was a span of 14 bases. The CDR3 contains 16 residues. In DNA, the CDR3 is TGTGCCAGCAGTTACGAGGGACTGCGACTCTCCTACGAGCAGTACTTC. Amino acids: CASSYEGLRLSYEQYF.

This CDR3 reads CASSLGQGYSYEQYF. The CDR3 DNA sequence: TGTGCCAGCAGCTTAGGGCAGGGGTACTCCTACGAGCAGTACTTC. V is TRBV7-2 and J is TRBJ2-7; tentatively, D is TRBD1 (6 bases). The CDR3 spans 15 residues. Trimming left V 1 base short and J 0 bases short, with 10 bases between. Germline values: CDR1 SGHTA, CDR2 FQGNSA.

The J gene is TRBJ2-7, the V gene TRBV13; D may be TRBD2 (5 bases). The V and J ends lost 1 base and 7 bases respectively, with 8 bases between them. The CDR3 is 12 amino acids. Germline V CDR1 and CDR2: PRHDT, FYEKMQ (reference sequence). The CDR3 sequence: CASSLAPGEQYF. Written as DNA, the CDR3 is TGTGCCAGCAGCTTAGCCCCGGGGGAGCAGTACTTC.

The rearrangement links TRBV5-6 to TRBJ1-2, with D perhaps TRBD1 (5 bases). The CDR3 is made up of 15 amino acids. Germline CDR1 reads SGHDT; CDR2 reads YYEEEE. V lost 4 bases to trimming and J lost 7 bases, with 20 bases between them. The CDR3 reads CASSPGGAGSSGYTF. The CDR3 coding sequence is TGTGCCAGCAGCCCGGGAGGGGCAGGTTCGTCTGGCTACACCTTC.

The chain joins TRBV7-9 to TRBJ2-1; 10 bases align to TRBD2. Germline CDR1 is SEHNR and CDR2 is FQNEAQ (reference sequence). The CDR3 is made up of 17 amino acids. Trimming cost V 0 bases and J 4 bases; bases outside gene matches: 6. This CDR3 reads CASSLAIGLADYNEQFF. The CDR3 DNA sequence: TGTGCCAGCAGCTTAGCGATTGGACTAGCGGATTACAATGAGCAGTTCTTC.

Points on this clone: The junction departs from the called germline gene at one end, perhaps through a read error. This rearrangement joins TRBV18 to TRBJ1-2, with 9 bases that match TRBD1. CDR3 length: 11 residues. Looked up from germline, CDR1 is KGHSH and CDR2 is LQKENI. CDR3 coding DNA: TGTGCCAGCTCATCAACAGGGGGCTCTGCCTTC. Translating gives CASSSTGGSAF.

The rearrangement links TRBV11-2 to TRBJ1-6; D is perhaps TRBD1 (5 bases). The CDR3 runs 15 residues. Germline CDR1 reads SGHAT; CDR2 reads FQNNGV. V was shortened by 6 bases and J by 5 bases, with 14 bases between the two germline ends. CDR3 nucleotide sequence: TGTGCCAGCAGAACTCAGGGCCCTAATAATTCACCCCTCCACTTT. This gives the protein CASRTQGPNNSPLHF. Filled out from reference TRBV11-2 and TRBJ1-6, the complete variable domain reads EAGVAQSPRYKIIEKRQSVAFWCNPISGHATLYWYQQILGQGPKLLIQFQNNGVVDDSQLPKDRFSAERLKGVDSTLKIQPAKLEDSAVYLCASRTQGPNNSPLHFGNGTRLTVT.

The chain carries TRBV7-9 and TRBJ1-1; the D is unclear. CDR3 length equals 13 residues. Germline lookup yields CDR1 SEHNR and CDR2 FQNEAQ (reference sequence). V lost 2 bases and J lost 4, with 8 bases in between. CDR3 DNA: TGTGCCAGCAGCTTACTGGGGAGCACTGAAGCTTTCTTT. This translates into CASSLLGSTEAFF.

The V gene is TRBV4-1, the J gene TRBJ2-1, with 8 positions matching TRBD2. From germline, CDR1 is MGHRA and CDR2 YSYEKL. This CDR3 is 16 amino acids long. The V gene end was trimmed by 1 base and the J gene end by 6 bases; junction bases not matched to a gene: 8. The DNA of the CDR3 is TGCGCCAGCAGCCAAGGTCCTAGCGGGTTTATCAATGAGCAGTTCTTC. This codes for CASSQGPSGFINEQFF.

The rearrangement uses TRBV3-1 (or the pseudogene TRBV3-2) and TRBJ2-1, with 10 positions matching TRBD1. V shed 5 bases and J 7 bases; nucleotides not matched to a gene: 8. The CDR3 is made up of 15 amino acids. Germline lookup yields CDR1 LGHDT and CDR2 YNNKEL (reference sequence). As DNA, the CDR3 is TGTGCCAGCAGCGGCCGGGACAGGGGTGGGAATGAGCAGTTCTTC. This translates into CASSGRDRGGNEQFF.

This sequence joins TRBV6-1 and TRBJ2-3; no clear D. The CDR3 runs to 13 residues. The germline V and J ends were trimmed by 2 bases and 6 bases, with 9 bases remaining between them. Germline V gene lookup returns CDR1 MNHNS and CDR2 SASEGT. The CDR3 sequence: CASSETWRDTQYF. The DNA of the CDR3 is TGTGCCAGCAGTGAAACCTGGCGGGATACGCAGTATTTT.

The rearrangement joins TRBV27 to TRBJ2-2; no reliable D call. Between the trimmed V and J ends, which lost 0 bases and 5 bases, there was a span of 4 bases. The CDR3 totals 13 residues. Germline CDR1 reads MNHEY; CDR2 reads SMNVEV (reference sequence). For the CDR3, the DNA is TGTGCCAGCAGTTTATCGAGGACCGGGGAGCTGTTTTTT. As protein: CASSLSRTGELFF.

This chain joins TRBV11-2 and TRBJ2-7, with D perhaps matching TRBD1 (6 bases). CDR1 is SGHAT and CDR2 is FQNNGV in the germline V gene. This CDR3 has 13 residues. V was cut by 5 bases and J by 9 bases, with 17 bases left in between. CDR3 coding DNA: TGTGCCAGCAGCAGACAGGTTTACTTGGTGCAGTACTTC. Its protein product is CASSRQVYLVQYF.

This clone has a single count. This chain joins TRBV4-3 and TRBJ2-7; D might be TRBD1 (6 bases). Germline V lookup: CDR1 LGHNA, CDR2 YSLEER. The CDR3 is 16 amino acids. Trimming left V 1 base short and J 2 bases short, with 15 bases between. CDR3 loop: CASSQVWDTGAYEQYF. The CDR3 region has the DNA TGCGCCAGCAGCCAAGTTTGGGACACCGGGGCCTACGAGCAGTACTTC.

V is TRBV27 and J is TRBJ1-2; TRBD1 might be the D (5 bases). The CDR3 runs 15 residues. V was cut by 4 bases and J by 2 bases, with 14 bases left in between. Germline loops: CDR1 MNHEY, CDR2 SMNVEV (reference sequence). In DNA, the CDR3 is TGTGCCAGCAGTTATTTGCCCGGGGGGAACTATGGCTACACCTTC. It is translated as CASSYLPGGNYGYTF.

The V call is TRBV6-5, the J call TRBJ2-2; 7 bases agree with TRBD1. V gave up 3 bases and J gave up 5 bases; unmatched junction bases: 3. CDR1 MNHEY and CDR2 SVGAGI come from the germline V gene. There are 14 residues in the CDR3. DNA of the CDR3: TGTGCCAGCAGTTATAGCAGGGGGACCGGGGAGCTGTTTTTT. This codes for CASSYSRGTGELFF.

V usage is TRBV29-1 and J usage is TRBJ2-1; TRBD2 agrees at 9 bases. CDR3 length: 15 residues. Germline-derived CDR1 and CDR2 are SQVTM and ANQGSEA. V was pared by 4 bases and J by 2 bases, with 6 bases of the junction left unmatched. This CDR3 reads CSVAGGGGTYNEQFF. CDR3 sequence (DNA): TGCAGCGTTGCTGGCGGGGGGGGTACCTACAATGAGCAGTTCTTC.

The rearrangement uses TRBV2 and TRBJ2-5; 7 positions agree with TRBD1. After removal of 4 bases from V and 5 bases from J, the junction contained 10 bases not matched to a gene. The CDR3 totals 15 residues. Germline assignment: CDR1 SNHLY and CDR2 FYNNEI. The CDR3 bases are TGTGCCAGCAGTGTCCAAGGGGGCGTTGGGGAGACCCAGTACTTC. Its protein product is CASSVQGGVGETQYF.

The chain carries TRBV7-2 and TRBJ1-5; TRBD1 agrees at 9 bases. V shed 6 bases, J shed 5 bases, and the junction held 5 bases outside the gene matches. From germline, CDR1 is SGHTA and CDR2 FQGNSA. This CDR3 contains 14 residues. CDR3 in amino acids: CASRGQGFHQPQHF. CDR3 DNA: TGTGCCAGCAGGGGACAGGGTTTCCATCAGCCCCAGCATTTT.

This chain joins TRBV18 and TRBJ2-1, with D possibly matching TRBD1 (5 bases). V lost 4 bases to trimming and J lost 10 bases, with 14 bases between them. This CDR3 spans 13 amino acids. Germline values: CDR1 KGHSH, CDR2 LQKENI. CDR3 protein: CASSQRQPPEQFF. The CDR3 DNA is TGTGCCAGCTCACAAAGACAGCCACCCGAGCAGTTCTTC.

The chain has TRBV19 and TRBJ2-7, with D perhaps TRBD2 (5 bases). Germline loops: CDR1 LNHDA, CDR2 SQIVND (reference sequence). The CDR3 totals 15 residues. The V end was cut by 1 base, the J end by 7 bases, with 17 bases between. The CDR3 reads CASSIAHRDRGEQYF. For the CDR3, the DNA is TGTGCCAGTAGTATAGCCCACCGAGATCGGGGTGAGCAGTACTTC.

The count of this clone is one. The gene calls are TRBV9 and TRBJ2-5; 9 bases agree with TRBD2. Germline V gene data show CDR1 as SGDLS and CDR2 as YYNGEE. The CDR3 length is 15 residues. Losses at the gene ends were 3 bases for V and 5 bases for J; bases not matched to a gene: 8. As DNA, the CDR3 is TGTGCCAGCAGCGCCTTTAGCGGGAGTGGGGAGACCCAGTACTTC. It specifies CASSAFSGSGETQYF.

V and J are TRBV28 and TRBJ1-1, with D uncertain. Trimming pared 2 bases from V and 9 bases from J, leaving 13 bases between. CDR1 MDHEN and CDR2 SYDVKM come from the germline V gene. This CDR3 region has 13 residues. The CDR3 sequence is CASSLEQLSQAFF. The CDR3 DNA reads TGTGCCAGCAGTTTAGAACAGTTATCGCAAGCTTTCTTT.

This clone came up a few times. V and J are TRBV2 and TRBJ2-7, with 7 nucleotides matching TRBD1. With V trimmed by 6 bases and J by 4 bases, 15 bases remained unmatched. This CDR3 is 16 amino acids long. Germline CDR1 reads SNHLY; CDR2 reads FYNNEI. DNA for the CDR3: TGTGCCAGCAGAGGGAGTGTGGCAGGGGGTGATTACGAGCAGTACTTC. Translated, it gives CASRGSVAGGDYEQYF.